The 26 T cell receptor beta chains in this list originate from one sample, sequenced in a study of blood T cell repertoires in COVID-19. Profiling relied on immunoSEQ multiplex PCR, and the TCRdb table lists in-frame clones only, not all of them. The sample has some 180,000 clones; around 80% are singletons. Sequencing was performed on peripheral blood. The receptors were sampled from a woman aged 55-69 years with COVID-19, enrolled during active disease.

This rearrangement joins TRBV20-1 to TRBJ2-3; D gene ambiguous. The CDR3 has 10 residues. Per germline, CDR1 DFQATT and CDR2 SNEGSKA (reference sequence). CDR3 nucleotides: TGCAGCGTTTCGAGCGATACGCAGTATTTT. Its protein product is CSVSSDTQYF.

The rearrangement uses TRBV28 and TRBJ2-7; perhaps TRBD1 as D (5 bases). CDR1 and CDR2 from the germline V gene are MDHEN and SYDVKM. CDR3 size: 16 residues. The V gene lost 6 bases and the J gene lost 3 bases, with 21 bases spanning the gap. The CDR3 is CASRSQAQAQDYEQYF. DNA for the CDR3: TGTGCCAGCAGGTCCCAGGCCCAGGCACAGGACTACGAGCAGTACTTC.

The chain links TRBV6-2 or TRBV6-3 to TRBJ1-5; 7 bases agree with TRBD1. This CDR3 has 14 amino acids. With 8 bases clipped from V and 11 bases from J, the junction kept 15 bases outside the gene matches. CDR1 and CDR2 from the germline V gene are MNHEY and SVGEGT. The CDR3 sequence is CASGQTGQVQSQHF. CDR3 nucleotides: TGTGCCAGCGGCCAGACAGGGCAAGTACAGTCCCAGCATTTT.

This chain uses TRBV21-1 with TRBJ2-1; the listed D gene, TRBD1, was not tested against the DNA. TRBV21-1 is reported as a pseudogene. The CDR3 has 13 amino acids. The CDR3, as DNA: TGTGCCAGCGTTCTTGGGGGCCTGAGAGTCCAGTTCTTC. This codes for CASVLGGLRVQFF.

V usage is TRBV24-1 and J usage is TRBJ2-4; TRBD2 aligns across 7 bases. From germline, CDR1 is KGHDR and CDR2 SFDVKD. V shed 4 bases and J 8 bases; nucleotides not matched to a gene: 7. The CDR3 is 14 residues long. CDR3 in DNA: TGTGCCACCAGTGACCCCCGGGAGGCAGACATTCAGTACTTC. Its translation is CATSDPREADIQYF.

The V and J genes are TRBV5-6 and TRBJ2-4, with D possibly matching TRBD1 (6 bases). The CDR3 sequence is 15 residues long. Trimming took off 2 bases at V and 1 base at J, with 10 bases between the two ends. In germline, CDR1 is SGHDT, CDR2 YYEEEE. CDR3 sequence: CASSLQGPAKNIQYF. The CDR3 coding sequence is TGTGCCAGCAGCTTACAGGGTCCGGCCAAAAACATTCAGTACTTC.

The chain joins TRBV5-1 to TRBJ2-1, with TRBD1 matching over 11 bases. J was trimmed by 9 bases and V by 3 bases; bases with no gene match: 8. This CDR3 has 15 amino acids. The germline V gene encodes CDR1 SGHRS and CDR2 YFSETQ. Here the CDR3 reads CASSWNGQGAGEQFF. The CDR3 bases are TGCGCCAGCAGCTGGAATGGACAGGGGGCGGGTGAGCAGTTCTTC. Full variable domain (missing parts from reference TRBV5-1 and TRBJ2-1): KAGVTQTPRYLIKTRGQQVTLSCSPISGHRSVSWYQQTPGQGLQFLFEYFSETQRNKGNFPGRFSGRQFSNSRSEMNVSTLELGDSALYLCASSWNGQGAGEQFFGPGTRLTVL.

The chain is built from TRBV13 and TRBJ2-3, with 8 bases identical to TRBD2. Looked up from germline, CDR1 is PRHDT and CDR2 is FYEKMQ (reference sequence). This CDR3 has 14 residues. Losses at the gene ends were 2 bases for V and 3 bases for J; bases not matched to a gene: 1. Written as DNA, the CDR3 is TGTGCCAGCAGCTTACGCGGGAGGACAGATACGCAGTATTTT. Residues: CASSLRGRTDTQYF. Based on the CDR3 plus reference TRBV13 and TRBJ2-3, the full variable domain is AAGVIQSPRHLIKEKRETATLKCYPIPRHDTVYWYQQGPGQDPQFLISFYEKMQSDKGSIPDRFSAQQFSDYHSELNMSSLELGDSALYFCASSLRGRTDTQYFGPGTRLTVL.

The gene calls are TRBV24-1 and TRBJ2-3; possibly TRBD1 for D (5 bases). The ends were cut back, 6 bases at V and 2 bases at J, with 17 bases in the middle. Germline CDR1 is KGHDR and CDR2 is SFDVKD. The CDR3 sequence is 16 residues long. The CDR3 DNA is TGTGCCACCAGTACCCCAAGGGGTGGCCCCACAGATACGCAGTATTTT. Residues: CATSTPRGGPTDTQYF.

With regard to this clone: This CDR3 is also generated by other DNA sequences in the sample. This chain joins TRBV19 and TRBJ1-2, with 11 bases that match TRBD1. The CDR3 is 16 amino acids. J gave up 2 bases and V 5 bases, and 7 bases lay outside the gene matches. Germline values: CDR1 LNHDA, CDR2 SQIVND (reference sequence). DNA of the CDR3: TGTGCCAGTAGTCCACGGGGGGACAGGGGGAACTATGGCTACACCTTC. Translating gives CASSPRGDRGNYGYTF.

The gene calls are TRBV5-6 and TRBJ2-1, with D maybe TRBD2 (5 bases). The germline gives CDR1 SGHDT, CDR2 YYEEEE. Trimming took off 5 bases at V and 4 bases at J, with 19 bases between the two ends. The CDR3 covers 16 residues. CDR3 amino acids: CASSEENGLIYNEQFF. In DNA, the CDR3 is TGTGCCAGCAGTGAAGAGAACGGACTGATATACAATGAGCAGTTCTTC.

V is TRBV2 and J is TRBJ1-3; D is perhaps TRBD1 (6 bases). In germline, CDR1 is SNHLY, CDR2 FYNNEI. This CDR3 has 15 amino acids. The V and J ends lost 6 bases and 2 bases respectively, with 14 bases between them. The CDR3 loop is CASSAQGSAGNTIYF. The CDR3 DNA reads TGTGCCAGCAGCGCCCAGGGGTCGGCTGGAAACACCATATATTTT.

This clone was seen only once. This sequence joins TRBV3-1 (or the pseudogene TRBV3-2) and TRBJ2-2; TRBD2 agrees at 8 bases. Per germline, CDR1 LGHDT and CDR2 YNNKEL (reference sequence). Trimming at V came to 0 bases and at J to 5 bases, leaving 5 bases not matched to a gene. The CDR3 length is 16 residues. The CDR3, as DNA: TGTGCCAGCAGCCAAGAACACCTAGCGGGTACCGGGGAGCTGTTTTTT. Translating it yields CASSQEHLAGTGELFF.

The chain has TRBV5-1 and TRBJ1-1; D is possibly TRBD1 (5 bases). CDR1 is SGHRS, CDR2 YFSETQ, per germline. CDR3 length equals 13 residues. V dropped 7 bases and J dropped 4 bases, with 14 bases sitting between them. The CDR3 bases are TGCGCCAGCTCCCTTCAGGGTCGCACTGAAGCTTTCTTT. This encodes CASSLQGRTEAFF. Full variable domain (outside the CDR3, taken from reference TRBV5-1 and TRBJ1-1): KAGVTQTPRYLIKTRGQQVTLSCSPISGHRSVSWYQQTPGQGLQFLFEYFSETQRNKGNFPGRFSGRQFSNSRSEMNVSTLELGDSALYLCASSLQGRTEAFFGQGTRLTVV.

V is TRBV5-8 and J is TRBJ2-1; TRBD2 agrees at 12 bases. V dropped 4 bases and J dropped 3; count of bases not matched to a gene: 2. CDR1 and CDR2 from the germline V gene are SGHTS and YDEGEE. CDR3 size: 15 residues. CDR3 nucleotide sequence: TGTGCCAGCAGCCAGGGACTAGCGGGCTACAATGAGCAGTTCTTC. It is translated as CASSQGLAGYNEQFF.

The chain joins TRBV3-1 (or the pseudogene TRBV3-2) to TRBJ2-1, with D tentatively TRBD2 (5 bases). Germline values: CDR1 LGHDT, CDR2 YNNKEL (reference sequence). CDR3 length: 12 amino acids. Trimming took off 4 bases at V and 9 bases at J, with 10 bases between the two ends. CDR3 sequence reads: CASSPTSGEQFF. CDR3 coding DNA: TGTGCCAGCAGCCCCACCAGCGGTGAGCAGTTCTTC.

The chain is built from TRBV13 and TRBJ1-2; 8 nucleotides align to TRBD1. J gave up 5 bases and V 8 bases, and 13 bases lay outside the gene matches. Germline-derived CDR1 and CDR2 are PRHDT and FYEKMQ (reference sequence). The CDR3 runs 15 residues. The DNA of the CDR3 is TGTGCCAGCGGCAGGGGGCGGGATAAAAGGTATGGCTACACCTTC. Protein sequence: CASGRGRDKRYGYTF.

This chain links TRBV27 with TRBJ2-7; a possible D gene is TRBD2 (5 bases). Per the germline V gene, CDR1 is MNHEY and CDR2 is SMNVEV (reference sequence). Trimming removed 6 bases at V and 3 bases at J, with 9 bases between. The CDR3 has 12 amino acids. The CDR3 protein is CASRGAYYEQYF. The CDR3 DNA reads TGTGCCAGCAGGGGAGCATACTACGAGCAGTACTTC.

This clone has more than one count but fewer than ten. This chain connects TRBV27 to TRBJ1-1; no clear D. Trimming took off 3 bases at V and 1 base at J, with 9 bases between the two ends. CDR3 length: 14 amino acids. Germline CDR1 and CDR2: MNHEY and SMNVEV (reference sequence). CDR3 sequence reads: CASSFRGGNTEAFF. CDR3 nucleotide sequence: TGTGCCAGCAGTTTTCGTGGAGGGAACACTGAAGCTTTCTTT.

The V and J genes are TRBV6-5 and TRBJ1-6; maybe TRBD1 (5 bases). This CDR3 is built from 15 residues. Germline V gene sequence: CDR1 MNHEY, CDR2 SVGAGI. The V gene lost 7 bases and the J gene lost 7 bases, with 17 bases spanning the gap. The CDR3, as DNA: TGTGCCAGCACCGAGGGGAGGGTTGGAAATTCACCCCTCCACTTT. As protein: CASTEGRVGNSPLHF.

The V gene is TRBV7-6, the J gene TRBJ2-1, with 11 bases lining up with TRBD2. CDR3 length: 18 residues. V gave up 3 bases and J gave up 9 bases; unmatched junction bases: 16. CDR1 and CDR2 from the germline V gene are SGHVS and FNYEAQ. The DNA of the CDR3 is TGTGCCAGCAGCTTCCTCAGGCGGGAGGGACTAGCGGCCGGTGAGCAGTTCTTC. It yields the protein CASSFLRREGLAAGEQFF.

This clone was observed a few times. The chain has TRBV5-6 and TRBJ1-1; 8 bases align to TRBD1. Per germline, CDR1 SGHDT and CDR2 YYEEEE. This CDR3 has 15 amino acids. J was trimmed by 5 bases and V by 1 base; bases with no gene match: 7. The CDR3 loop is CASSLTDRAGTEAFF. CDR3 coding DNA: TGTGCCAGCAGCTTGACGGACAGGGCTGGTACTGAAGCTTTCTTT.

This chain uses TRBV3-1 (or the pseudogene TRBV3-2) with TRBJ1-2, with D unresolved. Germline V gene lookup returns CDR1 LGHDT and CDR2 YNNKEL (reference sequence). This CDR3 is built from 12 residues. Trimming took off 2 bases at V and 3 bases at J, with 4 bases between the two ends. CDR3 amino acids: CASSQTDYGYTF. For the CDR3, the DNA is TGTGCCAGCAGCCAAACAGACTATGGCTACACCTTC.

Written as DNA, the CDR3 is TGTGCCAGTGGTGAAATCGGGAGCGGCACAGATACGCAGTATTTT. Translated, it gives CASGEIGSGTDTQYF. The chain carries TRBV19 and TRBJ2-3; possibly TRBD2 for D (6 bases). Trimming stripped 8 bases from V and 1 base from J, with 16 bases between. There are 15 residues in the CDR3. CDR1 LNHDA and CDR2 SQIVND come from the germline V gene (reference sequence).

The rearrangement joins TRBV9 to TRBJ2-1; D not certain. From germline, CDR1 is SGDLS and CDR2 YYNGEE. This CDR3 is 15 amino acids long. Trimming pared 5 bases from V and 2 bases from J, leaving 14 bases between. The CDR3 reads CASSPNSIAYNEQFF. CDR3 bases: TGTGCCAGCAGTCCGAATAGCATCGCCTACAATGAGCAGTTCTTC.

The chain carries TRBV24-1 and TRBJ1-4, with TRBD1 as a possible D gene (6 bases). CDR3 length: 15 amino acids. Trimming took 4 bases from V and 7 from J, leaving 15 bases between them. Germline CDR1 and CDR2: KGHDR and SFDVKD. The CDR3 sequence is CATSEGAAGGEKLFF. The CDR3 nucleotides are TGTGCCACCAGTGAGGGGGCCGCCGGTGGTGAAAAACTGTTTTTT.